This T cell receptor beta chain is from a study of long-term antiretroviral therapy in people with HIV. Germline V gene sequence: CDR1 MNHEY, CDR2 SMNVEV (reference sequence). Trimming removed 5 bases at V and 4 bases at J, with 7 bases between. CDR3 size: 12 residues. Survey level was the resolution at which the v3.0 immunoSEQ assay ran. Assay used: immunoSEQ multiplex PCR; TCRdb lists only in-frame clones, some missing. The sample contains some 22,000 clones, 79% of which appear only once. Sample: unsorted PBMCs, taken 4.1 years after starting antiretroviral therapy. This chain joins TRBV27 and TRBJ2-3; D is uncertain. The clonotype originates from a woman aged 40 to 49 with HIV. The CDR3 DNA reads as TGTGCCAGCAGTGCGTATGCAGATACGCAGTATTTT. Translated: CASSAYADTQYF.